This T cell receptor (beta chain) was identified in a study of blood T cell repertoires in COVID-19. The protocol was immunoSEQ multiplex PCR, while the TCRdb copy is restricted to in-frame clones and leaves out a portion. The data contain fewer than 250,000 clones, roughly 80% of them seen just once; the ten biggest clones take up about 0.95%. Patients at the Seattle site were enrolled during active infection and followed longitudinally. The V gene end was trimmed by 4 bases and the J gene end by 8 bases; junction bases not matched to a gene: 3. The V gene's germline CDR1 is KGHSH and CDR2 LQKENI. The CDR3 is 14 amino acids.

The clonotype comes from a man aged 60 to 75 with COVID-19, enrolled during active disease. J is TRBJ1-6 and V is TRBV18; 9 bases fit TRBD1. Specimen: peripheral blood. The chain's CDR3 is CASSLRDRDSPLHF. The CDR3 region has the DNA TGTGCCAGCTCACTACGGGACAGGGATTCACCCCTCCACTTT.